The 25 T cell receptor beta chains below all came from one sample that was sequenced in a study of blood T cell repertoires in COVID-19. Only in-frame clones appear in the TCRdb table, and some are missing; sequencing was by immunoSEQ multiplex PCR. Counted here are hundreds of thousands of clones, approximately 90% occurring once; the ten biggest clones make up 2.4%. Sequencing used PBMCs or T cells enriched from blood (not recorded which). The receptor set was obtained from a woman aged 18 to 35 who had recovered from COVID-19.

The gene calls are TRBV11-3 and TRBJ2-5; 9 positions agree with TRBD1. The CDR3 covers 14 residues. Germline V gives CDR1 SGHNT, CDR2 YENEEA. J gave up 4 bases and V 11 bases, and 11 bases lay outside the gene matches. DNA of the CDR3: TGTGCCGGATCCCCGGGACAGGGTCGAGAGACCCAGTACTTC. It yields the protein CAGSPGQGRETQYF.

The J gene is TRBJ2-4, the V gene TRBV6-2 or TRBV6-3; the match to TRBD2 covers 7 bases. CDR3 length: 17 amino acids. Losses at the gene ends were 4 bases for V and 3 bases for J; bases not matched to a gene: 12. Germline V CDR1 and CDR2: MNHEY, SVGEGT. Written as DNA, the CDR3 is TGTGCCAGCAGTTGGGGGGGACTACGACCCGACAAAAACATTCAGTACTTC. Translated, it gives CASSWGGLRPDKNIQYF.

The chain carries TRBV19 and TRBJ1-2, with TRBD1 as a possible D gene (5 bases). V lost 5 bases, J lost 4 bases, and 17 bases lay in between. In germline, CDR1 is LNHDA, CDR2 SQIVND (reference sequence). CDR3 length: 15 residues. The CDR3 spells CASSRSQGLSYGYTF. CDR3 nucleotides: TGTGCCAGTAGTCGATCTCAGGGCCTAAGCTATGGCTACACCTTC. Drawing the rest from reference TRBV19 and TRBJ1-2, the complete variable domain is DGGITQSPKYLFRKEGQNVTLSCEQNLNHDAMYWYRQDPGQGLRLIYYSQIVNDFQKGDIAEGYSVSREKKESFPLTVTSAQKNPTAFYLCASSRSQGLSYGYTFGSGTRLTVV.

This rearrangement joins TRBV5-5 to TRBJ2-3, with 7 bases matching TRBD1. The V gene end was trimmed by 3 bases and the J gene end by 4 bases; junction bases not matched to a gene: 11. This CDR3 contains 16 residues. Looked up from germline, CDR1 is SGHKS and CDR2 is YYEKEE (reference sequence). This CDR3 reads CASSSTDRVVSDTQYF. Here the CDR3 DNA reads TGTGCCAGCAGCTCTACTGACAGGGTCGTGTCAGATACGCAGTATTTT.

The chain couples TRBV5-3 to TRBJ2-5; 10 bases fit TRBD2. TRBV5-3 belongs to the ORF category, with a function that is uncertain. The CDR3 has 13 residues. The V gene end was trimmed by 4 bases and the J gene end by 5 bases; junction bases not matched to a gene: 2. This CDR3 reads CARSLSGGETQYF. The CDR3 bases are TGTGCCAGAAGCCTTAGCGGGGGGGAGACCCAGTACTTC.

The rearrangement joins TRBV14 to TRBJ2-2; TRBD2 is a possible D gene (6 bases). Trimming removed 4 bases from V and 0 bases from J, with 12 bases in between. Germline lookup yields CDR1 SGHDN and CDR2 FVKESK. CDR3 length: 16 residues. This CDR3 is CASSPHRGTNTGELFF. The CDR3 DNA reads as TGTGCCAGCAGCCCGCACCGGGGGACGAACACCGGGGAGCTGTTTTTT.

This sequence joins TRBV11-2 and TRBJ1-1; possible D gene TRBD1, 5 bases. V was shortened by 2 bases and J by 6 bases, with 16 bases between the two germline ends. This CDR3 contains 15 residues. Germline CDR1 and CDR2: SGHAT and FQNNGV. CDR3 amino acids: CASSLRPNLGPEAFF. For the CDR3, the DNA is TGTGCCAGCAGCTTACGGCCCAATCTGGGGCCTGAAGCTTTCTTT.

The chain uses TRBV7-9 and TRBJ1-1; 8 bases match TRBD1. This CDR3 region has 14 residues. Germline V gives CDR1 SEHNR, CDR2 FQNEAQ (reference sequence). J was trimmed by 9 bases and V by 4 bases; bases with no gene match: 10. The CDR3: CASSSGTGVVKAFF. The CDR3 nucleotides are TGTGCCAGCAGCTCCGGGACAGGCGTGGTAAAAGCTTTCTTT. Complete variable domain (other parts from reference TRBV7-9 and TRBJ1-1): DTGVSQNPRHKITKRGQNVTFRCDPISEHNRLYWYRQTLGQGPEFLTYFQNEAQLEKSRLLSDRFSAERPKGSFSTLEIQRTEQGDSAMYLCASSSGTGVVKAFFGQGTRLTVV.

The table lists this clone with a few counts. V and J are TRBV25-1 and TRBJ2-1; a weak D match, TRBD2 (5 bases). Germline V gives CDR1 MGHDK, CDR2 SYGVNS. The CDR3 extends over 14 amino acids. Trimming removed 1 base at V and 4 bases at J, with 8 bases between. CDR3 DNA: TGTGCCAGCAGTGAATCGGGCGGGTACAATGAGCAGTTCTTC. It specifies CASSESGGYNEQFF.

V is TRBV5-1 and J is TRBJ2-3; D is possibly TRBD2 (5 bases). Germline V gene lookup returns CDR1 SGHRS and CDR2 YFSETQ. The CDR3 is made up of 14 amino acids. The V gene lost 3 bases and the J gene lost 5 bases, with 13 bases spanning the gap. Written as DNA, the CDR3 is TGCGCCAGCAGCTCTAACGGACTGCAAGATACGCAGTATTTT. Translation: CASSSNGLQDTQYF.

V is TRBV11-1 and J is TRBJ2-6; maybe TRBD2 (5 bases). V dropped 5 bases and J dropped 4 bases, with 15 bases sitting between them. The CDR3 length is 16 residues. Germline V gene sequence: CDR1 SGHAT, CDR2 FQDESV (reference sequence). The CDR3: CASSQTRRGGANVLTF. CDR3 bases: TGTGCCAGCAGCCAGACCCGCCGGGGAGGGGCCAACGTCCTGACTTTC.

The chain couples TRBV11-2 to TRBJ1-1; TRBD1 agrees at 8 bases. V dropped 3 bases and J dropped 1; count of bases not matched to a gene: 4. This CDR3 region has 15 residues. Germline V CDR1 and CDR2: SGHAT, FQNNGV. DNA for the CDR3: TGTGCCAGCAGCTTGAGAGGGACAGGGAACACTGAAGCTTTCTTT. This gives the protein CASSLRGTGNTEAFF.

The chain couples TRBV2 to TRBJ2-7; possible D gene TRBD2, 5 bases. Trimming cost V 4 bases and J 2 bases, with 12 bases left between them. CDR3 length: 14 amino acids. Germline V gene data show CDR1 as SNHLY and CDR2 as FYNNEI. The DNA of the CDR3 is TGTGCCAGCAGTGCAGGACTGACCACCTACGAGCAGTACTTC. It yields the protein CASSAGLTTYEQYF.

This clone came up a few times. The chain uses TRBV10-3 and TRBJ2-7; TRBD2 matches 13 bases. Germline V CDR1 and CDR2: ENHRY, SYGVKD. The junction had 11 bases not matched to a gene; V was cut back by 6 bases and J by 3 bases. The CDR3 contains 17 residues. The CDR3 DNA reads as TGTGCCATCAGCGAAACTAGCGGGGGGGCCGGGTACTACGAGCAGTACTTC. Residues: CAISETSGGAGYYEQYF.

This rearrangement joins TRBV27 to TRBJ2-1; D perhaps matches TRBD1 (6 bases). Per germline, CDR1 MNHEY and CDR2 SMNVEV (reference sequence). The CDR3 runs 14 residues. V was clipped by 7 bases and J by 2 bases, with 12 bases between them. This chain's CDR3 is CASIGRGPYNEQFF. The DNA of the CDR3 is TGTGCCAGCATTGGCAGGGGCCCCTACAATGAGCAGTTCTTC.

DNA of the CDR3: TGCGCCAGCGCGAACCGCCCGGATACGCAGTATTTT. This sequence encodes CASANRPDTQYF. The rearrangement joins TRBV10-2 to TRBJ2-3; D remains unclear. This CDR3 has 12 amino acids. The germline V and J ends were trimmed by 8 bases and 6 bases, with 12 bases remaining between them. Per the germline V gene, CDR1 is WSHSY and CDR2 is SAAADI.

Here the CDR3 reads CAISLSGLAGHGELFF. The CDR3 bases are TGTGCCATCAGTCTCTCGGGCCTAGCGGGGCACGGGGAGCTGTTTTTT. V is TRBV10-3 and J is TRBJ2-2; TRBD2 matches at 9 bases. CDR3 length equals 16 residues. CDR1 and CDR2 (germline): ENHRY, SYGVKD. Unmatched junction bases numbered 11, after V lost 5 bases and J lost 7 bases.

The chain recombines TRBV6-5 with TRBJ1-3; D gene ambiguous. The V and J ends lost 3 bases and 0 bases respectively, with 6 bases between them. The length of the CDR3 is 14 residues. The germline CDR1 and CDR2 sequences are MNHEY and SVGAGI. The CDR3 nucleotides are TGTGCCAGCAGTTATGGCCTCTCTGGAAACACCATATATTTT. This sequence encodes CASSYGLSGNTIYF.

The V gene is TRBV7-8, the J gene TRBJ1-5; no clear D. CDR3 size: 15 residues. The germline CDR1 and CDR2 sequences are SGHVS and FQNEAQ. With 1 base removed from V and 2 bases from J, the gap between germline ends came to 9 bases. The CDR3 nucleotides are TGTGCCAGCAGCTTAGATGGACTGGGCAATCAGCCCCAGCATTTT. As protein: CASSLDGLGNQPQHF.

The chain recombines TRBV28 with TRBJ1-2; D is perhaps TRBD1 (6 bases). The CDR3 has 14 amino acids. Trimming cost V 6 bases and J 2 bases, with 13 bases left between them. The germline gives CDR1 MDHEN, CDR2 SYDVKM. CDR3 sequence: CASSPRTENYGYTF. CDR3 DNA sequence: TGTGCCAGCAGCCCTAGGACAGAAAACTATGGCTACACCTTC.

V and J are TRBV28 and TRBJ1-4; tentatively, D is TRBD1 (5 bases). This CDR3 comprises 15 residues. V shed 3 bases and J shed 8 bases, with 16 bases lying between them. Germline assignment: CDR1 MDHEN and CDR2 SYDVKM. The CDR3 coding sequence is TGTGCCAGCAGTTTGGGGGGAACGGGGCGGGAAAAACTGTTTTTT. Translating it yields CASSLGGTGREKLFF.

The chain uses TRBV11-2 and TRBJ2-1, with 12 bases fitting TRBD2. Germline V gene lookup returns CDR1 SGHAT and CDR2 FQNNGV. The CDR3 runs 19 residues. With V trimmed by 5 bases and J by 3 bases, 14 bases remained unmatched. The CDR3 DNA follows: TGTGCCAGCAGCCAGCAACTAGCGGGGGGCCGTGGGGGCTACAATGAGCAGTTCTTC. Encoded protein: CASSQQLAGGRGGYNEQFF.

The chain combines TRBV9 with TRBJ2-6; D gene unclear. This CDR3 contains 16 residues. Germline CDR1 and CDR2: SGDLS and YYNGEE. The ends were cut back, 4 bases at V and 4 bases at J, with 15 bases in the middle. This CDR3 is CASSPRPGSGANVLTF. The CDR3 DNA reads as TGTGCCAGCAGCCCTCGGCCGGGTTCAGGGGCCAACGTCCTGACTTTC.

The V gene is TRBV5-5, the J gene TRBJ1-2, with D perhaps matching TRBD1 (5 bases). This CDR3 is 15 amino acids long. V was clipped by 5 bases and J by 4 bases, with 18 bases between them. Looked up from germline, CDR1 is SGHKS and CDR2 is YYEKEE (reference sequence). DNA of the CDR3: TGTGCCAGCAGATCTAGGGGCGGGGGTGGCTATGGCTACACCTTC. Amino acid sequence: CASRSRGGGGYGYTF.

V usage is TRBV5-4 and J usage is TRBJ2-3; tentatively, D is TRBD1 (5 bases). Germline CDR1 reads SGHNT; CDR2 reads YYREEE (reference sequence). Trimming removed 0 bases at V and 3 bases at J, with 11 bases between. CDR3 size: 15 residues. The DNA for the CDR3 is TGTGCCAGCAGCTTGGATGGTCAGGGTACAGATACGCAGTATTTT. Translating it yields CASSLDGQGTDTQYF.